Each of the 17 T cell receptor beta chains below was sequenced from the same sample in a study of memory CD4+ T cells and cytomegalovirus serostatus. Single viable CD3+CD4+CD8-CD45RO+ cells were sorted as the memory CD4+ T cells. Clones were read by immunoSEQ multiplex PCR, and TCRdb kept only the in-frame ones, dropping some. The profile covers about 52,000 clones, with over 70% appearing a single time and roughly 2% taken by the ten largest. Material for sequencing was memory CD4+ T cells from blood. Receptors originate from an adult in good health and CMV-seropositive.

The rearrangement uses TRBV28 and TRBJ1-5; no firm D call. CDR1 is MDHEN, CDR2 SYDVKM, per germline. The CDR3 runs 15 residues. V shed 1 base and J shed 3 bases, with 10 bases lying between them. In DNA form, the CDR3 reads TGTGCCAGCAGTTTATTGGGCCAGGCCAATCAGCCCCAGCATTTT. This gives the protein CASSLLGQANQPQHF.

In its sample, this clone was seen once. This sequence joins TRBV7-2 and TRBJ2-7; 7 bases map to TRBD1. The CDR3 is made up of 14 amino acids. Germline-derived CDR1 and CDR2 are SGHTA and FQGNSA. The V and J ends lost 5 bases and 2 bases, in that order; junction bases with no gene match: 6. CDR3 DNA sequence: TGTGCCAGCAGCATGGGACAGAATACCTACGAGCAGTACTTC. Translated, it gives CASSMGQNTYEQYF.

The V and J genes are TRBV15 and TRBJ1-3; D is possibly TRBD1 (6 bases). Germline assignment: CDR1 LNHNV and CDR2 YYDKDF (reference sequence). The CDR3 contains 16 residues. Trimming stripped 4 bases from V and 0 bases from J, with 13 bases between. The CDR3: CATSTIRQVSGNTIYF. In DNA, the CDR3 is TGTGCCACCAGCACCATCCGACAGGTCTCTGGAAACACCATATATTTT.

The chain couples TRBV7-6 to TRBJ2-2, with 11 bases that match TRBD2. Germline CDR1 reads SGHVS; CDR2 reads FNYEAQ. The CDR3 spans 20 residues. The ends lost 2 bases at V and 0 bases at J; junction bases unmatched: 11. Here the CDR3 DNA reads TGTGCCAGCAGCTTATTCCCCCTTAGCGGGGGGGCTCCGAACACCGGGGAGCTGTTTTTT. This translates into CASSLFPLSGGAPNTGELFF.

The CDR3 spells CASSLTSGGYQETQYF. The CDR3 bases are TGTGCCAGCAGCTTGACTAGCGGGGGGTACCAAGAGACCCAGTACTTC. The V call is TRBV7-2, the J call TRBJ2-5, with 13 nucleotides matching TRBD2. With V trimmed by 3 bases and J by 0 bases, 1 base remained unmatched. Germline-derived CDR1 and CDR2 are SGHTA and FQGNSA. The CDR3 runs 16 residues.

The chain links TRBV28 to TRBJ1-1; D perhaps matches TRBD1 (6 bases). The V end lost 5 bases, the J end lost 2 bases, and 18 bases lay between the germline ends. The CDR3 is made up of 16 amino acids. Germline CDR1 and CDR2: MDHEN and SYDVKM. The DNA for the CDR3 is TGTGCCAGCAGTCTCGGCCGGGCAGGGACAAACACTGAAGCTTTCTTT. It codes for CASSLGRAGTNTEAFF.

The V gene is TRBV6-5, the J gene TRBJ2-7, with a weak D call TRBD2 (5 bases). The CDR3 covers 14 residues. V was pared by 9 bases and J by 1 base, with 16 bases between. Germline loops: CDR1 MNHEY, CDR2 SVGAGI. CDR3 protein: CASWTGKRSYEQYF. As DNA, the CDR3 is TGTGCCAGTTGGACTGGGAAAAGGTCCTACGAGCAGTACTTC.

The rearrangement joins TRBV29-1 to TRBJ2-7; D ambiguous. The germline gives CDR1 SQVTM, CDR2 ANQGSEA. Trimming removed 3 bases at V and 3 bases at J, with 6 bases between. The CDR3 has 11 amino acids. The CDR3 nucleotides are TGCAGCGTTGAGGAAGTCTACGAGCAGTACTTC. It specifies CSVEEVYEQYF.

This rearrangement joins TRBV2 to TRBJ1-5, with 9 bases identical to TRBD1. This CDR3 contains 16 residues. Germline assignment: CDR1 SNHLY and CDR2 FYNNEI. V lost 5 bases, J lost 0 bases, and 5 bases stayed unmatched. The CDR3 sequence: CASSQTGGSSNQPQHF. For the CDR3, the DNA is TGTGCCAGCAGTCAGACAGGGGGTAGTAGCAATCAGCCCCAGCATTTT.

The CDR3 bases are TGTGCCACCAGCAGCGTCTCAAGCTCCTATAATTCACCCCTCCACTTT. Its translation is CATSSVSSSYNSPLHF. The rearrangement uses TRBV15 and TRBJ1-6; D gene uncertain. V lost 3 bases to trimming and J lost 0 bases, with 9 bases between them. Looked up from germline, CDR1 is LNHNV and CDR2 is YYDKDF (reference sequence). The CDR3 totals 16 residues.

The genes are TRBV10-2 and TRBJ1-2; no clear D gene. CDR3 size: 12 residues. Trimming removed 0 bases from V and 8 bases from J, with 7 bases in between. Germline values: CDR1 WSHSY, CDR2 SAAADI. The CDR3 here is CASSESSSGYTF. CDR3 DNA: TGCGCCAGCAGTGAGTCGAGTTCGGGCTACACCTTC.

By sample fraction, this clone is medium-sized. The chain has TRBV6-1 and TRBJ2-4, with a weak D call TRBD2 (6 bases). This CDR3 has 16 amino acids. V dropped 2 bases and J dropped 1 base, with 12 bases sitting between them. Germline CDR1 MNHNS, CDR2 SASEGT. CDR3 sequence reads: CASSEQGGGAKNIQYF. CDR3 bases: TGTGCCAGCAGTGAACAGGGTGGAGGGGCCAAAAACATTCAGTACTTC.

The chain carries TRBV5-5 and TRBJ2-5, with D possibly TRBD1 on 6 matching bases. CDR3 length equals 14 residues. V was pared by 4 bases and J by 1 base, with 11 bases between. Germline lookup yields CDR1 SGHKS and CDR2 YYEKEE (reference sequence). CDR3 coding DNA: TGTGCCAGCAGCACTGGACAGTCCCAAGAGACCCAGTACTTC. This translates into CASSTGQSQETQYF.

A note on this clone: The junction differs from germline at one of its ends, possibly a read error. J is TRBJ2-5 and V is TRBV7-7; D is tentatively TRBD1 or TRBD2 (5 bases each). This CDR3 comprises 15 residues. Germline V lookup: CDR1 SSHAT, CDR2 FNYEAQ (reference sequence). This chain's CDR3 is CASSLIGARGETQYF. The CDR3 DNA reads TGTGCTAGCAGCTTAATCGGGGCAAGAGGAGAGACCCAGTACTTC.

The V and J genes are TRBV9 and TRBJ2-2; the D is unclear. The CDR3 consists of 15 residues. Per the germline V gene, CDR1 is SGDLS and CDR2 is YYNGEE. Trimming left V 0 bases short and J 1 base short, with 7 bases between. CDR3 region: CASSVGVQNTGELFF. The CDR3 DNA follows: TGTGCCAGCAGCGTAGGGGTGCAGAACACCGGGGAGCTGTTTTTT.

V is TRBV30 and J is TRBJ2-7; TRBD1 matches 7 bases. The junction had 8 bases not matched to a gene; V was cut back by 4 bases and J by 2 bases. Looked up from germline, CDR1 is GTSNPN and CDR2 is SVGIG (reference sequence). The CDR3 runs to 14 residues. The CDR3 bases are TGTGCCTGGACGGGACAGCTAGGGACCTACGAGCAGTACTTC. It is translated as CAWTGQLGTYEQYF.

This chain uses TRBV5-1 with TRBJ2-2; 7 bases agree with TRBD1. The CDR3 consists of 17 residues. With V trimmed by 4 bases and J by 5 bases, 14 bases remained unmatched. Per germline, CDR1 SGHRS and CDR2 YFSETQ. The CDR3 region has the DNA TGCGCCAGCAGCAAAACAGGGGTCCCCGAGGGAACCGGGGAGCTGTTTTTT. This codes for CASSKTGVPEGTGELFF. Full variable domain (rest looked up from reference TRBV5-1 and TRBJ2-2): KAGVTQTPRYLIKTRGQQVTLSCSPISGHRSVSWYQQTPGQGLQFLFEYFSETQRNKGNFPGRFSGRQFSNSRSEMNVSTLELGDSALYLCASSKTGVPEGTGELFFGEGSRLTVL.